This TCR beta chain was obtained from a study of T cell responses to AZD1222 COVID-19 vaccine. Study findings and constraints: Donors were mostly white British, more females; clonal diversity possibly underestimated. Just a handful of AZD1222 recipients tested seropositive at baseline. Repertoire samples came only from after the peak T cell response.

Germline CDR1 reads LNHNV; CDR2 reads YYDKDF (reference sequence). With 0 bases removed from V and 9 bases from J, the gap between germline ends came to 12 bases. This CDR3 contains 14 residues. A note on this clone: What it recognizes is unknown.

Sequenced by immunoSEQ multiplex PCR; TCRdb stores in-frame clones only, minus some. The data contain fewer than 70,000 clones, roughly 89% of them singletons. The TCR was taken from an adult in good health. The chain carries TRBV15 and TRBJ2-1; D is possibly TRBD2 (6 bases). The sample was peripheral blood, taken on day 0 of AZD1222 vaccination. The CDR3 bases are TGTGCCACCAGCAGAGATCAGGGAGGTAGTGAGCAGTTCTTC. Protein product: CATSRDQGGSEQFF. Using reference TRBV15 and TRBJ2-1 for the parts outside the CDR3, the full variable domain is DAMVIQNPRYQVTQFGKPVTLSCSQTLNHNVMYWYQQKSSQAPKLLFHYYDKDFNNEADTPDNFQSRRPNTSFCFLDIRSPGLGDTAMYLCATSRDQGGSEQFFGPGTRLTVL.